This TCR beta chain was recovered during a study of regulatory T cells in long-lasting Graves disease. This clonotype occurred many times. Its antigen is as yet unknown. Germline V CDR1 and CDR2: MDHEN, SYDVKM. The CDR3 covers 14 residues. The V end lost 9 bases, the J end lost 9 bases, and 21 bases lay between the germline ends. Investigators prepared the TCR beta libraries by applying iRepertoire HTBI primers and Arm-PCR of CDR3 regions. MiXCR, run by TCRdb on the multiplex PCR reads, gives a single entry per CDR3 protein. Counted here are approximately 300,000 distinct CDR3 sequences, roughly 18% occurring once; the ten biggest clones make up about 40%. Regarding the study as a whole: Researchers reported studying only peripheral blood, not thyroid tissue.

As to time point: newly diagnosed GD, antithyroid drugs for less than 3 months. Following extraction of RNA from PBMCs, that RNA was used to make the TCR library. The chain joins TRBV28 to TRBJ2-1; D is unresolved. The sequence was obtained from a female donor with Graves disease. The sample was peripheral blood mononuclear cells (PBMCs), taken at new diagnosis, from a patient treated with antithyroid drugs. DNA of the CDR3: TGTGCCAGTCGTACCCCCCAAGGGATCCTTGAGCAGTTCTTC. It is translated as CASRTPQGILEQFF.